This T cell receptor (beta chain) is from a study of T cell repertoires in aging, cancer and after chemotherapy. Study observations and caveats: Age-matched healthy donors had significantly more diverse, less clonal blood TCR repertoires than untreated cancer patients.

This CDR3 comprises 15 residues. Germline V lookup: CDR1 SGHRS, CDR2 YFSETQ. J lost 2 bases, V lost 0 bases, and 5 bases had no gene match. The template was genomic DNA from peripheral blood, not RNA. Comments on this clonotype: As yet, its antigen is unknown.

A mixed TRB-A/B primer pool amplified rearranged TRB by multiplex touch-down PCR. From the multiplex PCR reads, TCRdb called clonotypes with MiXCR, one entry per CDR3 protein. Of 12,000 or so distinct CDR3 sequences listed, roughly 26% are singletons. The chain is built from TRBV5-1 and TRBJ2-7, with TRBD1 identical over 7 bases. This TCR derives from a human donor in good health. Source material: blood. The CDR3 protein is CASSLADRLTYEQYF. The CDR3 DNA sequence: TGCGCCAGCAGCTTGGCGGACAGGTTAACCTACGAGCAGTACTTC.